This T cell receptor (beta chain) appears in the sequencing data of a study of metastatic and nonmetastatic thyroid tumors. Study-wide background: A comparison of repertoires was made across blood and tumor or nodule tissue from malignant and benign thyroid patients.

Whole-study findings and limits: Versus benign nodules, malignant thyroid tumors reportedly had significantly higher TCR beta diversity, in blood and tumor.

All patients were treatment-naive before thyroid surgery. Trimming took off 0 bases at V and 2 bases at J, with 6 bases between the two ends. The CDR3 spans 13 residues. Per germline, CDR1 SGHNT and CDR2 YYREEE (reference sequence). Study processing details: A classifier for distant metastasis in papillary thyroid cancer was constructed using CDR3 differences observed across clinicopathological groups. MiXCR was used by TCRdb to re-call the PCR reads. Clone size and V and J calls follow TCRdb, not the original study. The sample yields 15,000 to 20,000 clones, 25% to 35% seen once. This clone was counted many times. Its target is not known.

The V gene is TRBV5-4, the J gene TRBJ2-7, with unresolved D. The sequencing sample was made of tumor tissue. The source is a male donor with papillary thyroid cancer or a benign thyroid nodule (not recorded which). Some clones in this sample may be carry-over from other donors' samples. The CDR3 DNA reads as TGTGCCAGCAGCTTGGGCGGACCCTACGAGCAGTACTTC. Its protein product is CASSLGGPYEQYF.